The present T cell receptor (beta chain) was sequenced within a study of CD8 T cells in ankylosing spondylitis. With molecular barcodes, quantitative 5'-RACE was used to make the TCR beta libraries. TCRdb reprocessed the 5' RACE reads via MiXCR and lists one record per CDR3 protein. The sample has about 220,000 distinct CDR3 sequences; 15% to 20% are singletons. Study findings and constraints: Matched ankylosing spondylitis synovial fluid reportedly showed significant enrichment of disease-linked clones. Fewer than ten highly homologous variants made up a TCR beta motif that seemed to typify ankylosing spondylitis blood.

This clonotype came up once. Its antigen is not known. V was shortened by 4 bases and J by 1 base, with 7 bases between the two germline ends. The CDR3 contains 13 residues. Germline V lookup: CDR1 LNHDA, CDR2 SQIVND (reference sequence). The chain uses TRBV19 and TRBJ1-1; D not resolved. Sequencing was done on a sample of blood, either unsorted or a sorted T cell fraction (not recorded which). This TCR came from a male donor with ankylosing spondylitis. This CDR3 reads CASSTDANTEAFF. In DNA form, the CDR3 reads TGTGCCAGTAGTACGGACGCGAACACTGAAGCTTTCTTT.